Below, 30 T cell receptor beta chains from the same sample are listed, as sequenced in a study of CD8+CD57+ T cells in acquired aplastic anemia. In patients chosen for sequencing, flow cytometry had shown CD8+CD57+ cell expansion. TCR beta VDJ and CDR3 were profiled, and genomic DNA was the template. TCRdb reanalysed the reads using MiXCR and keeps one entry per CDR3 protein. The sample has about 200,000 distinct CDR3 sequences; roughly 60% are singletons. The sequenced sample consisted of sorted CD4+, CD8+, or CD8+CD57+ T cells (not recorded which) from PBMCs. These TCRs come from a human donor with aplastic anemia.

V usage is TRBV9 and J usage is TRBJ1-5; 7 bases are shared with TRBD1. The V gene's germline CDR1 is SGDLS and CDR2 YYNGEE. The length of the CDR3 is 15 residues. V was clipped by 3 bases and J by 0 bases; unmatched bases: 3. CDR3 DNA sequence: TGTGCCAGCAGCGGAGGGGGCTATAGCAATCAGCCCCAGCATTTT. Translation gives CASSGGGYSNQPQHF. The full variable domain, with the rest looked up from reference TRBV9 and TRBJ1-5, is DSGVTQTPKHLITATGQRVTLRCSPRSGDLSVYWYQQSLDQGLQFLIQYYNGEERAKGNILERFSAQQFPDLHSELNLSSLELGDSALYFCASSGGGYSNQPQHFGDGTRLSIL.

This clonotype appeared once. The CDR3 spells CASSNGRGDSYNEQFF. CDR3 in DNA: TGTGCCAGCAGTAATGGGCGCGGGGATTCCTACAATGAGCAGTTCTTC. V is TRBV6-2 or TRBV6-3 and J is TRBJ2-1; D possibly corresponds to TRBD2 (6 bases). Looked up from germline, CDR1 is MNHEY and CDR2 is SVGEGT. The CDR3 length is 16 residues. The V end was cut by 5 bases, the J end by 1 base, with 15 bases between.

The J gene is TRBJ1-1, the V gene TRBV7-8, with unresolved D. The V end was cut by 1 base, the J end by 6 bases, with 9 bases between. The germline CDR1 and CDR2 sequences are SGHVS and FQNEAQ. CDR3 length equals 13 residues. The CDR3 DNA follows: TGTGCCAGCAGCTTAGACAGAATCGCTGAAGCTTTCTTT. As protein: CASSLDRIAEAFF.

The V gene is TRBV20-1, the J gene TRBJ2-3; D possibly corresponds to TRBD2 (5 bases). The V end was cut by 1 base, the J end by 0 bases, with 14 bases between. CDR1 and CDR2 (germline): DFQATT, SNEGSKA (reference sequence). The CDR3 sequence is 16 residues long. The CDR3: CSARVVGLASTDTQYF. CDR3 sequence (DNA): TGCAGTGCTAGAGTGGTCGGGCTAGCTAGCACAGATACGCAGTATTTT.

The DNA for the CDR3 is TGTGCCACCAGTGATAGCGGGACGTACCAAGAGACCCAGTACTTC. Encoded protein: CATSDSGTYQETQYF. V is TRBV24-1 and J is TRBJ2-5; 7 positions agree with TRBD2. This CDR3 comprises 15 residues. The germline V gene has CDR1 KGHDR and CDR2 SFDVKD. The ends lost 3 bases at V and 0 bases at J; junction bases unmatched: 3.

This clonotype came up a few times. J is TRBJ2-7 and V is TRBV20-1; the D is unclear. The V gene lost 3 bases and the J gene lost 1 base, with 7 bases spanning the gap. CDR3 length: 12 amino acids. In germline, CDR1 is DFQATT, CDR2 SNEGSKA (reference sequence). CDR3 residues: CSASGDSYEQYF. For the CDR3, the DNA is TGCAGTGCTAGTGGTGATTCCTACGAGCAGTACTTC.

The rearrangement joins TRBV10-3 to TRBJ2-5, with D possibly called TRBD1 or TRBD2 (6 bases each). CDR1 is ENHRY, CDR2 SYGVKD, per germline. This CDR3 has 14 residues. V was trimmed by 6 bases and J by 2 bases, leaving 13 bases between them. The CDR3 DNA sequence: TGTGCCATCAGGCCACAGGGACTGCAAGAGACCCAGTACTTC. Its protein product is CAIRPQGLQETQYF.

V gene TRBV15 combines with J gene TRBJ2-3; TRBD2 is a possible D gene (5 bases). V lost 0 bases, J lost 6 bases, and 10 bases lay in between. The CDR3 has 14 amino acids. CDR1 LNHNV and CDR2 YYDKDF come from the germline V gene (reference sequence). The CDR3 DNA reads TGTGCCACCAGCAGAGAAGCTAGCTCCGATACGCAGTATTTT. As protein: CATSREASSDTQYF.

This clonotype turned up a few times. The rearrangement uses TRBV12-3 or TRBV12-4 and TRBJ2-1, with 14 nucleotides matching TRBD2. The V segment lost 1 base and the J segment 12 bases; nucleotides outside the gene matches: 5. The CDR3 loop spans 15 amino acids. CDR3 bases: TGTGCCAGCAGTTTAGGGGGACTAGCGGGAGTCGGGCAGTTCTTC. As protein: CASSLGGLAGVGQFF.

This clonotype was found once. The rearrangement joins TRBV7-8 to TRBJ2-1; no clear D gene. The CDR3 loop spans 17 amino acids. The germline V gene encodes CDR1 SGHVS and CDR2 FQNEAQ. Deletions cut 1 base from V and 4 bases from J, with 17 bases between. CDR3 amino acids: CASSLGSLADRYNEQFF. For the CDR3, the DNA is TGTGCCAGCAGCTTAGGGTCTTTAGCAGATAGATACAATGAGCAGTTCTTC. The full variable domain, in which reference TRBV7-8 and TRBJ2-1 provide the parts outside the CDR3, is GAGVSQSPRYKVAKRGQDVALRCDPISGHVSLFWYQQALGQGPEFLTYFQNEAQLDKSGLPSDRFFAERPEGSVSTLKIQRTQQEDSAVYLCASSLGSLADRYNEQFFGPGTRLTVL.

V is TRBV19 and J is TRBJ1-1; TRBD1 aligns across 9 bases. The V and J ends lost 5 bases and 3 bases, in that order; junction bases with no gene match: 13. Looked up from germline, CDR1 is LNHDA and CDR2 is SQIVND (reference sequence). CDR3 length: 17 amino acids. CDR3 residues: CASSSKALQGADTEAFF. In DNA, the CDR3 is TGTGCCAGTAGTTCAAAAGCCCTACAGGGGGCGGACACTGAAGCTTTCTTT.

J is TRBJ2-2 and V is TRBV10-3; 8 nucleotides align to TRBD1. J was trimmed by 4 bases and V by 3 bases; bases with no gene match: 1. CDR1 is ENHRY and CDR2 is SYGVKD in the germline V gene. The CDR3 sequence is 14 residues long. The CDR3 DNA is TGTGCCATCAGTGACACAGGGGGCACCGGGGAGCTGTTTTTT. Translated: CAISDTGGTGELFF.

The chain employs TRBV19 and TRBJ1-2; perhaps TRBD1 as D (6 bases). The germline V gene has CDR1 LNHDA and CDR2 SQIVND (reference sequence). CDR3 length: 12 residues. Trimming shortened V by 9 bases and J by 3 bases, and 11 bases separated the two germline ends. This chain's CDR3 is CASRQVDYGYTF. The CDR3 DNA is TGTGCCAGCCGACAGGTTGACTATGGCTACACCTTC.

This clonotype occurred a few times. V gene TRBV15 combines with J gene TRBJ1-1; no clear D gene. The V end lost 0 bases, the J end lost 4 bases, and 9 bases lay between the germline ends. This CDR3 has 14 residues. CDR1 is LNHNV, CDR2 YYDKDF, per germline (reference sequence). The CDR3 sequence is CATSRDRGGTEAFF. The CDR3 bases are TGTGCCACCAGCAGAGATCGGGGAGGCACTGAAGCTTTCTTT.

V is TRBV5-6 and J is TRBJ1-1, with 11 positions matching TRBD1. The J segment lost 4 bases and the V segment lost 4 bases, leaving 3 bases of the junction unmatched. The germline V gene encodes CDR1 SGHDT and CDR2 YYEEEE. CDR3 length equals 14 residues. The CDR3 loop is CASSGTGGSTEAFF. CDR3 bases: TGTGCCAGCAGCGGGACAGGGGGAAGCACTGAAGCTTTCTTT.

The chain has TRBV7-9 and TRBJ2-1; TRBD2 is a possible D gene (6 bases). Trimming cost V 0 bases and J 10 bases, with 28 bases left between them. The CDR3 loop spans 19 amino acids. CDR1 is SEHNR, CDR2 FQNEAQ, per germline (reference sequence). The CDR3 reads CASSLASRRGSVRVREQFF. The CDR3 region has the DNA TGTGCCAGCAGCTTAGCCTCCCGGAGGGGTAGTGTAAGAGTGCGGGAGCAGTTCTTC.

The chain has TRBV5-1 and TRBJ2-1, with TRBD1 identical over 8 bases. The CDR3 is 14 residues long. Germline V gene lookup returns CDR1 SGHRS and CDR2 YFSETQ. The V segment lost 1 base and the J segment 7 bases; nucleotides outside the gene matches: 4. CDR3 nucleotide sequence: TGCGCCAGCAGCTTGCTCAGGGGGCTGAATGAGCAGTTCTTC. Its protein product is CASSLLRGLNEQFF.

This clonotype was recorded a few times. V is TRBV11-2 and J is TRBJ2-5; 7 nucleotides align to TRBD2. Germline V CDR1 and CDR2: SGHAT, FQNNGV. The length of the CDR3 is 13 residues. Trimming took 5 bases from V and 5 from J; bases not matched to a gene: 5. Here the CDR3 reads CASSTWREETQYF. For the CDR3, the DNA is TGTGCCAGCAGCACCTGGCGGGAGGAGACCCAGTACTTC.

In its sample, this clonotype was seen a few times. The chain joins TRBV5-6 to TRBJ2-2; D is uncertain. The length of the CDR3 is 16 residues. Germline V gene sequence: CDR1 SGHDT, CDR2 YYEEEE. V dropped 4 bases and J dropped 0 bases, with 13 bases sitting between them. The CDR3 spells CASSHVGIANTGELFF. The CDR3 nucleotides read TGTGCCAGCAGCCATGTAGGGATCGCGAACACCGGGGAGCTGTTTTTT.

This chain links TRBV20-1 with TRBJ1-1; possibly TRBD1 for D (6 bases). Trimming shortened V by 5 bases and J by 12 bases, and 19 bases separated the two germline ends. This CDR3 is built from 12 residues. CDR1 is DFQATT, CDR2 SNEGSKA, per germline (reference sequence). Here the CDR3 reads CSALQQGKGTFF. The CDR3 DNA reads TGCAGTGCTCTCCAACAGGGCAAGGGGACTTTCTTT.

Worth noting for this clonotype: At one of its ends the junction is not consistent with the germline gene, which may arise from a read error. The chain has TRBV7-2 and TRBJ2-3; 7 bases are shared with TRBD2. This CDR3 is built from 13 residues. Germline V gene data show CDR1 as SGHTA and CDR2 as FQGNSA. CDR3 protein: CASSLTSRDTQYF. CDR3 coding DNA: TGTGCCAGCAGCTTGACTAGCAGAGATACGCAGTATTTT.

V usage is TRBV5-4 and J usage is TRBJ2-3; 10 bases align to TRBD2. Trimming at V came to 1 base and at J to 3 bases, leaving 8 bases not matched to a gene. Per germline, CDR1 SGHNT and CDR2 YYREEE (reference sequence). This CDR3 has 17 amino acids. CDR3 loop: CASSLYQRGGMTDTQYF. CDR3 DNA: TGTGCCAGCAGCTTGTACCAGCGGGGGGGCATGACAGATACGCAGTATTTT.

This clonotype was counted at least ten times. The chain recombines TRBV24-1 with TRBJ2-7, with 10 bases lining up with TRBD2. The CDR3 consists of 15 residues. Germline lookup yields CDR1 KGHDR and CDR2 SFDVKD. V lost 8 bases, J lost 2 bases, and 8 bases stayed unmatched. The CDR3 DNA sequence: TGTGCCACCAACTTCCTAGCGGGAGAGACCTACGAGCAGTACTTC. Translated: CATNFLAGETYEQYF.

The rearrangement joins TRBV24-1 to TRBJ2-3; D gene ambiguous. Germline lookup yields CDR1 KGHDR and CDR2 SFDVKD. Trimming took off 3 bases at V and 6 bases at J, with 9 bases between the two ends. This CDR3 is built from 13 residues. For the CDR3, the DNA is TGTGCCACCAGTGATCAACCCCCCGATACGCAGTATTTT. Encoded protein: CATSDQPPDTQYF.

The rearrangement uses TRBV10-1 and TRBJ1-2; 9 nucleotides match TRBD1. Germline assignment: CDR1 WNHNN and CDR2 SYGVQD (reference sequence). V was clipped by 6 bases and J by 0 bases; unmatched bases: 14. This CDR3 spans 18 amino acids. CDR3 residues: CASSAETGTGPSNYGYTF. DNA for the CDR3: TGCGCCAGCAGCGCAGAGACAGGGACAGGGCCCTCTAACTATGGCTACACCTTC.

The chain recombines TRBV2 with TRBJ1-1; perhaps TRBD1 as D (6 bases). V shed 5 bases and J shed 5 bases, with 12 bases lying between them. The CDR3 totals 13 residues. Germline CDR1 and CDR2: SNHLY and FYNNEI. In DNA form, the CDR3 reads TGTGCCAGCAGTACGAAACAGGGAACTGAAGCTTTCTTT. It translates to CASSTKQGTEAFF. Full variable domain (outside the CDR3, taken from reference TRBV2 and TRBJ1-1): EPEVTQTPSHQVTQMGQEVILRCVPISNHLYFYWYRQILGQKVEFLVSFYNNEISEKSEIFDDQFSVERPDGSNFTLKIRSTKLEDSAMYFCASSTKQGTEAFFGQGTRLTVV.

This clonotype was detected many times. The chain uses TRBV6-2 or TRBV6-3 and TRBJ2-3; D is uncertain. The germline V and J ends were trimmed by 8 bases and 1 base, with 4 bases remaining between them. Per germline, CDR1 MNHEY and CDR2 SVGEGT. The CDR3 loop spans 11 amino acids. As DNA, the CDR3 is TGTGCCAGCTTAGGCACAGATACGCAGTATTTT. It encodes CASLGTDTQYF.

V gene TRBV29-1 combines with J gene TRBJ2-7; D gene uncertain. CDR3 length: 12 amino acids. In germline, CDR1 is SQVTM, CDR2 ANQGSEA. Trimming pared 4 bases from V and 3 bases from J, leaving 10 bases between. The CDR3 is CSVATVYYEQYF. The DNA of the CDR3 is TGCAGCGTTGCCACCGTTTACTACGAGCAGTACTTC.

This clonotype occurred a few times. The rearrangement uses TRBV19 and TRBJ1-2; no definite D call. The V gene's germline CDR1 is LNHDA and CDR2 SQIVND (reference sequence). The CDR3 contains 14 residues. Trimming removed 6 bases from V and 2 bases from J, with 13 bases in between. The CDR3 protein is CASRYDRPNYGYTF. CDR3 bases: TGTGCCAGTAGGTACGATCGCCCCAACTATGGCTACACCTTC. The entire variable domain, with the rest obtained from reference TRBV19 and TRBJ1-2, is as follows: DGGITQSPKYLFRKEGQNVTLSCEQNLNHDAMYWYRQDPGQGLRLIYYSQIVNDFQKGDIAEGYSVSREKKESFPLTVTSAQKNPTAFYLCASRYDRPNYGYTFGSGTRLTVV.

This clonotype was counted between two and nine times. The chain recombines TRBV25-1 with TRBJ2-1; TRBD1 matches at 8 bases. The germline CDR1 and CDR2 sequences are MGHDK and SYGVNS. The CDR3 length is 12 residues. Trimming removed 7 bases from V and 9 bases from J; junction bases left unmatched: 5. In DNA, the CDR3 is TGTGCCAGCATTCCTGACAGGGGTGAGCAGTTCTTC. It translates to CASIPDRGEQFF. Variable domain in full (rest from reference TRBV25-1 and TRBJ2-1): EADIYQTPRYLVIGTGKKITLECSQTMGHDKMYWYQQDPGMELHLIHYSYGVNSTEKGDLSSESTVSRIRTEHFPLTLESARPSHTSQYLCASIPDRGEQFFGPGTRLTVL.